This T cell receptor (beta chain) was obtained from a study of blood T cell repertoires in COVID-19. Background on the study: Collection of acute and convalescent COVID-19 samples took place in the United States, Italy and Spain. The analysed material was cDNA or gDNA that came from T cells, B-cell-depleted T cells, or PBMCs.

In the original processing: Estimated nucleated cell counts came from reference gene primer amplification. Method: immunoSEQ multiplex PCR; TCRdb's copy keeps in-frame clones and lacks some. V and J calls and clone size are those listed in that table; D and trimming were worked out from the DNA. The profile shows roughly 60,000 clones, 80% to 90% of them singletons. The germline V gene encodes CDR1 MNHEY and CDR2 SVGAGI. Trimming took off 9 bases at V and 5 bases at J, with 19 bases between the two ends. The CDR3 consists of 14 residues. This receptor was obtained from a woman in her sixties or seventies with acute or convalescent COVID-19. The rearrangement links TRBV6-5 to TRBJ1-1; D is unclear. Material: peripheral blood. CDR3: CARDGGGRETEAFF. CDR3 in DNA: TGTGCCAGGGACGGTGGAGGGAGGGAAACTGAAGCTTTCTTT.